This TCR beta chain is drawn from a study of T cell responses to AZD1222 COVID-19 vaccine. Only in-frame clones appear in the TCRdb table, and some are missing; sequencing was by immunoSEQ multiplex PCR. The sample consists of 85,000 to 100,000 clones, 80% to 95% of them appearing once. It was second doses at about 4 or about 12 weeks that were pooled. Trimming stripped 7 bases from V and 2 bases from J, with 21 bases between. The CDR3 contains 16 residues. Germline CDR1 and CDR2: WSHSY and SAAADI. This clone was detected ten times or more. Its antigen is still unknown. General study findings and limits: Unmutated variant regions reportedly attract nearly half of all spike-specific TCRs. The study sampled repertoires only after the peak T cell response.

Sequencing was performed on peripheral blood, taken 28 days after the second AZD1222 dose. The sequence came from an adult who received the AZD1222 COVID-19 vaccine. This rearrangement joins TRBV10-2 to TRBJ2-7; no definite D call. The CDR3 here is CASIGFPDGPTYEQYF. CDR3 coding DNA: TGCGCCAGCATTGGATTCCCGGACGGACCCACCTACGAGCAGTACTTC.